These T cell receptor beta chains were read from a single sample in a study of CD8+ T cells in alopecia areata. Only in-frame clones appear in the TCRdb table, and some are missing; sequencing was by immunoSEQ multiplex PCR. The data hold around 13,000 clones, with roughly two thirds observed a single time. The sample in question was skin, obtained at week 4, from a patient treated with tofacitinib. These receptors all stem from a human donor with alopecia areata. Each CDR3 is given with its conserved first and last residue. A D gene is named only where the DNA matches it firmly. Clone size is shown for a subset of rows, as once, few, many or a class of expanded clone.

TRBJ2-5 . 14 TRBD2 TRBV4-1 TGCGCCAGCAGCCAAGAGCGGGGGTGGGGGACCCAGTACTTC CASSQERGWGTQYF
TRBJ2-7 . 16 TRBD1 TRBV4-3 TGCGCCAGCAGCCATTCCGGGACAGGGGAAATCTACGAGCAGTACTTC CASSHSGTGEIYEQYF
TRBJ1-6 few 14 . TRBV2 TGTGCCAGCAAGGGACAATTTTATAATTCACCCCTCCACTTT CASKGQFYNSPLHF
TRBJ2-3 . 12 TRBD1 TRBV7-9 TGTGCCAGCGCTGACAGGGCGGATACGCAGTATTTT CASADRADTQYF
TRBJ1-2 . 12 . TRBV30 TGTGCCTGGAGGAAAGACAGCTATGGCTACACCTTC CAWRKDSYGYTF
TRBJ1-1 . 13 . TRBV6-6 TGTGCCAGCAGTTGGTCTCAGAAGACTGAAGCTTTCTTT CASSWSQKTEAFF
TRBJ1-1 . 15 . TRBV7-9 TGTGCCAGCGTACCCCCGGAGGGGCCTAATAACGGGGCTTTCTTT CASVPPEGPNNGAFF
TRBJ1-3 . 14 . TRBV7-9 TGTGCCGTCTCTCAGGGGACCTCTGGAAACACCATATATTTT CAVSQGTSGNTIYF
TRBJ2-1 few 16 TRBD2 TRBV7-2 TGTGCCAGCAGCTTACTAGCGGGGGGCCTCGGGAATGAGCAGTTCTTC CASSLLAGGLGNEQFF
TRBJ2-3 once 16 TRBD1 TRBV5-1 TGCGCCAGCAGCTCCGGGACAGGGAGTAATACAGATACGCAGTATTTT CASSSGTGSNTDTQYF
TRBJ2-1 once 15 . TRBV5-1 TGCGCCAGCAGCTTGGATTCTAGCTCTTTCAATGAGCAGTTCTTC CASSLDSSSFNEQFF
TRBJ2-5 . 16 . TRBV30 TGTGCCTGGAAGCCAGAGACGAGAGCCCTTTCTTTGGCCCAGTACTTC CAWKPETRALSLAQYF
TRBJ2-1 once 15 TRBD2 TRBV7-8 TGTGCCAGCAGCCTGAGCGGGGGACCTTACAATGAGCAGTTCTTC CASSLSGGPYNEQFF
TRBJ1-1 few 16 TRBD1 TRBV27 TGTGCCAGCGCCCGGGGGACAGGGGGCAGAGGTACTGAAGCTTTCTTT CASARGTGGRGTEAFF
TRBJ2-2 . 17 TRBD2 TRBV2 TGTGCCAGCAGTCTACCCACTAGCGGGGGCCGATTGGGGGAGCTGTTTTTT CASSLPTSGGRLGELFF
TRBJ2-3 once 14 TRBD1 TRBV27 TGTGCCAGCAGTCTCGACAGGGGAGAAGATACGCAGTATTTT CASSLDRGEDTQYF
TRBJ1-3 few 13 . TRBV7-9 TGTGCCAGCAGTCCAACTTCTGGAAACACCATATATTTT CASSPTSGNTIYF
TRBJ2-5 . 12 . TRBV21-1 TGTGCCAGCAGGACCGGCCAAGAGACCCAGTACTTC CASRTGQETQYF
TRBJ2-7 . 15 TRBD1 TRBV4-3 TGCGCCAGCAGCCAACGGTTCGGGACAGGGGGAGGGCAGTACTTC CASSQRFGTGGGQYF
TRBJ1-1 few 14 TRBD1 TRBV18 TGTGCCAGCTCACCCGTTACAGGGGACACTGAAGCTTTCTTT CASSPVTGDTEAFF
TRBJ1-1 . 19 . TRBV30 TGTGCCTGGAGTCCACGTCCCGGACGATTTAAGCAGAGAGTCCCTGAAGCTTTCTTT CAWSPRPGRFKQRVPEAFF
TRBJ1-5 . 13 TRBD1 TRBV5-4 TGTGCCAGCAGCCCCGGGACAGGCCAGCCCCAGCATTTT CASSPGTGQPQHF
TRBJ1-6 . 14 . TRBV6-6 TGTGCCAGCAGTCGGACAGACTATAATTCACCCCTCCACTTT CASSRTDYNSPLHF
TRBJ2-5 . 15 TRBD2 TRBV5-1 TGCGCCAGCAGCTTAGGCCGGGGGGGCCTGGAGACCCAGTACTTC CASSLGRGGLETQYF
TRBJ1-1 few 15 . TRBV19 TGTGCCAGTAGTATCCCCAGTCATGGGAGCACTGAAGCTTTCTTT CASSIPSHGSTEAFF
TRBJ1-4 . 15 . TRBV5-6 TGTGCCAGCAGCTCCTTCCGCGGGCATAATGAAAAACTGTTTTTT CASSSFRGHNEKLFF
TRBJ1-2 . 14 TRBD1 TRBV7-2 TGTGCCAGCAGCTTAGCGCGGACAGGGGAAGGCTACACCTTC CASSLARTGEGYTF
TRBJ1-1 few 14 . TRBV5-1 TGCGCCAGCAGCTTGTGGGCAGCGAACACTGAAGCTTTCTTT CASSLWAANTEAFF
TRBJ1-4 . 12 . TRBV6-5 TGTGCCAGCAGTTACGGGGGTGAAAAACTGTTTTTT CASSYGGEKLFF
TRBJ2-5 . 15 . TRBV6-5 TGTGCCAGCAGGGGGGCAGGCGGGGGCCAAGAGACCCAGTACTTC CASRGAGGGQETQYF
TRBJ1-5 . 16 . TRBV4-3 TGCGCCAGCAGCCAAGAGTGGAATTGGGGCAATCAGCCCCAGCATTTT CASSQEWNWGNQPQHF
TRBJ2-1 . 14 . TRBV29-1 TGCAGCGTTGTATCAAGGGTCGCTAACAATGAGCAGTTCTTC CSVVSRVANNEQFF
TRBJ2-7 . 12 . TRBV13 TGTGCCAGCAGCCGAAAAGGCATGGAGCAGTACTTC CASSRKGMEQYF
TRBJ1-1 . 12 . TRBV6-6 TGTGCCTCAACGCCCAGATCCGCTGAAGCTTTCTTT CASTPRSAEAFF
TRBJ1-1 . 14 . TRBV13 TGTGCCAGCAGCTTAGGGGCAGCGAACACTGAAGCTTTCTTT CASSLGAANTEAFF
TRBJ2-5 once 14 . TRBV7-8 TGTGCCAGCAGGGCGTCTTGGGCAGGGGAGACCCAGTACTTC CASRASWAGETQYF
TRBJ2-7 . 15 . TRBV5-1 TGCGCCAGCAGCTTTCCAGGGGCAAGCTCCTACGAGCAGTACTTC CASSFPGASSYEQYF
TRBJ2-7 few 15 TRBD1 TRBV4-2 TGTGCCAGCAGCCTCGGGACAGGGTCGTTCGACGAGCAGTACTTC CASSLGTGSFDEQYF
TRBJ1-2 . 13 . TRBV6-6 TGTGCCAGCAGCGGGCCCGCCACCTATGGCTACACCTTC CASSGPATYGYTF
TRBJ2-1 once 12 . TRBV11-2 TGTGCCAGCAGCCCAGGCGCGGGTGAGCAGTTCTTC CASSPGAGEQFF
TRBJ2-3 . 15 . TRBV23-1 TGCGCCAGCAGTTTTACCGGCTCGGGGTTCGATACGCAGTATTTT CASSFTGSGFDTQYF
TRBJ2-3 few 14 . TRBV6-1 TGTGCCAGCAGTGAGGAGGCGAGGGCACGTACGCAGTATTTT CASSEEARARTQYF
TRBJ1-6 once 14 . TRBV18 TGTGCCAGCTCACCACAGGGATATAATTCACCCCTCCACTTT CASSPQGYNSPLHF
TRBJ2-2 . 14 . TRBV5-4 TGTGCCAGCAGCTTGCGGCAGCCGACCGGGGAGCTGTTTTTT CASSLRQPTGELFF
TRBJ2-1 few 12 . TRBV7-9 TGTGCCAGCAGCTTTGACTATAGGGAGCAGTTCTTC CASSFDYREQFF
TRBJ2-7 few 14 . TRBV4-1 TGCGCCAGCAAGGTGGGAAGTTCATCTTCCGAGCAGTACTTC CASKVGSSSSEQYF
TRBJ1-1 . 15 . TRBV6-5 TGTGCCACCTCAGGACGCAGGACTTTGAACACTGAAGCTTTCTTT CATSGRRTLNTEAFF
TRBJ1-1 . 15 TRBD1 TRBV6-5 TGTGCCAGCAGCCAAATTCCAGGGGGATGGACTGAAGCTTTCTTT CASSQIPGGWTEAFF
TRBJ2-5 . 14 . TRBV7-2 TGTGCCAGCAGCCTCCCAGGGGATCGAGGGACCCAGTACTTC CASSLPGDRGTQYF
TRBJ2-6 once 14 . TRBV4-2 TGTGCCAGCAGGCACCCCTCTGGGGCCAACGTCCTGACTTTC CASRHPSGANVLTF
TRBJ2-1 . 13 . TRBV5-8 TGTGCCAGCAGTTTCCGGGTTTACAATGAGCAGTTCTTC CASSFRVYNEQFF
TRBJ2-1 . 15 TRBD2 TRBV5-1 TGCGCCAGCAGCTTGGGGGTAGCGGGGGATAATGAGCAGTTCTTC CASSLGVAGDNEQFF
TRBJ1-5 once 13 . TRBV10-3 TGTGCCATCAGTCCTGCAAAGGATCAGCCCCAGCATTTT CAISPAKDQPQHF
TRBJ2-2 . 14 . TRBV7-2 TGTGCCAGCAGCGTACTATTTGGGACCGGGGAGCTGTTTTTT CASSVLFGTGELFF